Each of the 17 T cell receptor beta chains below was sequenced from the same sample in a study of CD8 T cells in ankylosing spondylitis. TCRdb redid the calling of the 5' RACE reads with MiXCR, one entry per CDR3 protein. The data hold roughly 370,000 distinct CDR3 sequences, with more than 20% observed a single time. Broader study findings: In ankylosing spondylitis blood, a motif of roughly eight highly homologous TCR beta variants appeared characteristic.

No cognate antigen is known for these TCRs. Material for sequencing was blood, either unsorted or a sorted T cell fraction (not recorded which). The receptors stem from a male donor with ankylosing spondylitis.

J is TRBJ2-1 and V is TRBV12-5, with 10 bases lining up with TRBD2. The CDR3 sequence is 13 residues long. CDR1 and CDR2 (germline): LGHNT, FRNRAP. V trimming: 7 bases; J trimming: 6 bases; junction bases outside the gene matches: 3. CDR3 bases: TGTGCTAGTGACCCTAGCGGGAGCAATGAGCAGTTCTTC. Translated: CASDPSGSNEQFF.

There are many counts of this clonotype. This chain joins TRBV29-1 and TRBJ2-3; no firm D call. Germline V gene lookup returns CDR1 SQVTM and CDR2 ANQGSEA. The CDR3 has 14 residues. V lost 1 base and J 5 bases, leaving 13 bases between the germline ends. CDR3 in amino acids: CSVEGQVSGDTQYF. The DNA for the CDR3 is TGCAGCGTTGAAGGGCAGGTCAGTGGAGATACGCAGTATTTT.

This clonotype turned up a few times. The CDR3, as DNA: TGCGCCAGCAGCTTGGTCGCGGCGCGCTACAATGAGCAGTTCTTC. It translates to CASSLVAARYNEQFF. The chain couples TRBV5-1 to TRBJ2-1, with D unclear. The germline CDR1 and CDR2 sequences are SGHRS and YFSETQ. The CDR3 has 15 residues. Trimming shortened V by 0 bases and J by 3 bases, and 10 bases separated the two germline ends.

Many counts were recorded for this clonotype. This chain links TRBV12-3 or TRBV12-4 with TRBJ1-3; D is unresolved. V lost 8 bases and J 0 bases, leaving 8 bases between the germline ends. This CDR3 region has 13 residues. The chain's CDR3 is CASAVTSGNTIYF. The CDR3 DNA reads TGTGCCAGCGCAGTGACCTCTGGAAACACCATATATTTT.

The CDR3 is CASSVSHISGANVLTF. Here the CDR3 DNA reads TGTGCCAGCAGCGTCAGTCATATCTCTGGGGCCAACGTCCTGACTTTC. The chain couples TRBV9 to TRBJ2-6, with no clear D. Looked up from germline, CDR1 is SGDLS and CDR2 is YYNGEE. The CDR3 is 16 amino acids. Deletions cut 2 bases from V and 0 bases from J, with 9 bases between.

The chain recombines TRBV6-1 with TRBJ2-1, with TRBD2 matching 8 bases. V lost 6 bases, J lost 10 bases, and 14 bases stayed unmatched. The CDR3 loop spans 15 amino acids. Germline-derived CDR1 and CDR2 are MNHNS and SASEGT. DNA of the CDR3: TGTGCCAGCAGAAGGGGACCGGGGGGGAGTGGCGAGCAGTTCTTC. Protein product: CASRRGPGGSGEQFF.

This clonotype was seen more than once but under ten times. The DNA for the CDR3 is TGTGCCAGCAGCCTCAGCGTCCCCAATTCACCCCTCCACTTT. Encoded protein: CASSLSVPNSPLHF. The chain has TRBV7-2 and TRBJ1-6; D is uncertain. CDR1 and CDR2 (germline): SGHTA, FQGNSA. The CDR3 has 14 residues. Trimming took off 5 bases at V and 7 bases at J, with 12 bases between the two ends.

This clonotype was picked up a small number of times. The chain recombines TRBV6-2 or TRBV6-3 with TRBJ1-5, with 10 bases aligning to TRBD1. Germline trimming cut 5 bases from V and 11 bases from J; bases unmatched to any gene: 12. This CDR3 contains 15 residues. Germline CDR1 MNHEY, CDR2 SVGEGT. The CDR3 region is CASSTRDRGLWAQHF. The DNA of the CDR3 is TGTGCCAGCAGTACACGGGACAGGGGCCTTTGGGCCCAGCATTTT.

The J gene is TRBJ1-1, the V gene TRBV18, with D perhaps matching TRBD1 (6 bases). The germline V and J ends were trimmed by 8 bases and 0 bases, with 13 bases remaining between them. Germline values: CDR1 KGHSH, CDR2 LQKENI. The CDR3 extends over 14 amino acids. The CDR3 reads CASKMDSLNTEAFF. CDR3 DNA sequence: TGTGCCAGCAAGATGGACAGCTTGAACACTGAAGCTTTCTTT.

This chain links TRBV28 with TRBJ2-1; 11 nucleotides align to TRBD2. The CDR3 length is 15 residues. Germline CDR1 is MDHEN and CDR2 is SYDVKM. Trimming removed 6 bases from V and 7 bases from J; junction bases left unmatched: 8. DNA of the CDR3: TGTGCCAGCAGCGCCACTAGCGGGAGTAGGAATGAGCAGTTCTTC. This gives the protein CASSATSGSRNEQFF.

The chain is built from TRBV10-3 and TRBJ2-7, with TRBD1 identical over 7 bases. CDR3 length: 17 amino acids. Trimming at V came to 4 bases and at J to 1 base, leaving 13 bases not matched to a gene. Germline V lookup: CDR1 ENHRY, CDR2 SYGVKD. The CDR3: CAISGNLGAGGSYEQYF. DNA for the CDR3: TGTGCCATCAGTGGGAATTTGGGAGCAGGGGGATCCTACGAGCAGTACTTC.

The rearrangement uses TRBV6-1 and TRBJ2-6; D is uncertain. The length of the CDR3 is 14 residues. Trimming took 8 bases from V and 0 from J, leaving 8 bases between them. Germline lookup yields CDR1 MNHNS and CDR2 SASEGT. The CDR3 is CASSRRSGANVLTF. Written as DNA, the CDR3 is TGTGCCAGCTCACGGCGCTCTGGGGCCAACGTCCTGACTTTC.

The sample holds a few counts of this clonotype. V gene TRBV4-3 combines with J gene TRBJ2-1, with 7 bases lining up with TRBD2. Germline V CDR1 and CDR2: LGHNA, YSLEER. Trimming cost V 4 bases and J 4 bases; bases outside gene matches: 7. The CDR3 has 15 amino acids. CDR3 bases: TGCGCCAGCAGCCTAGGCGGGGGTGCTTACAATGAGCAGTTCTTC. Encoded protein: CASSLGGGAYNEQFF.

The chain has TRBV11-1 and TRBJ2-5, with 7 bases identical to TRBD2. Germline V gives CDR1 SGHAT, CDR2 FQDESV (reference sequence). After removal of 5 bases from V and 0 bases from J, the junction contained 9 bases not matched to a gene. The length of the CDR3 is 16 residues. The CDR3 protein is CASSPIGLADQETQYF. The CDR3 bases are TGTGCCAGCAGCCCGATTGGGCTAGCGGACCAAGAGACCCAGTACTTC. The whole variable domain, filled in from reference TRBV11-1 and TRBJ2-5, reads EAEVAQSPRYKITEKSQAVAFWCDPISGHATLYWYRQILGQGPELLVQFQDESVVDDSQLPKDRFSAERLKGVDSTLKIQPAELGDSAMYLCASSPIGLADQETQYFGPGTRLLVL.

The rearrangement links TRBV30 to TRBJ1-6, with 7 bases matching TRBD1. Germline V gives CDR1 GTSNPN, CDR2 SVGIG (reference sequence). Trimming took 2 bases from V and 7 from J; bases not matched to a gene: 2. This CDR3 has 13 residues. In DNA, the CDR3 is TGTGCCTGGAGTACAGGGGAAAATTCACCCCTCCACTTT. It yields the protein CAWSTGENSPLHF.

This clonotype was detected a few times. J is TRBJ2-2 and V is TRBV3-1, with D maybe TRBD1 (5 bases). V was cut by 4 bases and J by 5 bases, with 8 bases left in between. Germline CDR1 reads LGHDT; CDR2 reads YNNKEL (reference sequence). The CDR3 is made up of 13 amino acids. The CDR3 loop reads CASSPGWTGELFF. The CDR3 DNA sequence: TGTGCCAGCAGCCCAGGGTGGACCGGGGAGCTGTTTTTT. The complete variable domain, with remaining parts taken from reference TRBV3-1 and TRBJ2-2, reads DTAVSQTPKYLVTQMGNDKSIKCEQNLGHDTMYWYKQDSKKFLKIMFSYNNKELIINETVPNRFSPKSPDKAHLNLHINSLELGDSAVYFCASSPGWTGELFFGEGSRLTVL.

The CDR3 sequence: CASSQEGRSPETQYF. The CDR3 DNA reads as TGCGCCAGCAGCCAAGAGGGGAGATCCCCAGAGACCCAGTACTTC. The chain carries TRBV4-1 and TRBJ2-5, with D possibly being TRBD2 (5 bases). Between the trimmed V and J ends, which lost 0 bases and 4 bases, there was a span of 12 bases. The CDR3 extends over 15 amino acids. Per the germline V gene, CDR1 is MGHRA and CDR2 is YSYEKL.